The 5 T cell receptor beta chains presented below share a single source sample, sequenced in a study of beta chain features in type 1 diabetes. Overall study results and limits: Type 1 diabetes patients showed a moderate but significant shortening of TCRB CDR3s in all four CD4+ subsets.

Reverse transcription of all isolated RNA meant that expressed TCRB transcripts were sequenced. The table came from immunoSEQ multiplex PCR; TCRdb's copy has only in-frame clones and leaves some out. The table records roughly 280,000 clones, around 25% of them present only once. Antigens for these TCRs are unknown. The sample was naive CD4+ T cells from blood. The origin of the receptors is a woman aged 30 to 39 with type 1 diabetes.

This clone was detected a few times. V and J are TRBV29-1 and TRBJ2-3; possible D gene TRBD2, 6 bases. V lost 6 bases and J lost 1, with 11 bases in between. Germline values: CDR1 SQVTM, CDR2 ANQGSEA. The CDR3 runs to 13 residues. CDR3 nucleotide sequence: TGCAGCGTCTCGGGGGTGGGCACAGATACGCAGTATTTT. Its translation is CSVSGVGTDTQYF.

The chain recombines TRBV5-4 with TRBJ2-7; perhaps TRBD1 as D (6 bases). Germline loops: CDR1 SGHNT, CDR2 YYREEE (reference sequence). Deletions cut 3 bases from V and 5 bases from J, with 18 bases between. The CDR3 is 15 residues long. The CDR3 loop reads CASSSIQGRFDEQYF. The CDR3 DNA sequence: TGTGCCAGCAGCTCGATACAGGGTCGATTTGACGAGCAGTACTTC. The full variable domain, completed using reference TRBV5-4 and TRBJ2-7, is ETGVTQSPTHLIKTRGQQVTLRCSSQSGHNTVSWYQQALGQGPQFIFQYYREEENGRGNFPPRFSGLQFPNYSSELNVNALELDDSALYLCASSSIQGRFDEQYFGPGTRLTVT.

J is TRBJ1-2 and V is TRBV15; D may be TRBD1 (6 bases). Germline CDR1 LNHNV, CDR2 YYDKDF (reference sequence). V lost 2 bases, J lost 8 bases, and 15 bases lay in between. The CDR3 contains 14 residues. Written as DNA, the CDR3 is TGTGCCACCAGCAGAATGTATACAGGGAACGGCTACACCTTC. Translated: CATSRMYTGNGYTF.

The CDR3 reads CASSLLLDTSGYTDTQYF. For the CDR3, the DNA is TGTGCCAGCAGCTTGCTCCTCGACACTAGCGGATACACAGATACGCAGTATTTT. The rearrangement joins TRBV11-1 to TRBJ2-3; 8 nucleotides line up with TRBD2. With 3 bases clipped from V and 2 bases from J, the junction kept 13 bases outside the gene matches. This CDR3 spans 18 amino acids. Germline CDR1 is SGHAT and CDR2 is FQDESV (reference sequence). The whole variable domain, remainder taken from reference TRBV11-1 and TRBJ2-3, is EAEVAQSPRYKITEKSQAVAFWCDPISGHATLYWYRQILGQGPELLVQFQDESVVDDSQLPKDRFSAERLKGVDSTLKIQPAELGDSAMYLCASSLLLDTSGYTDTQYFGPGTRLTVL.

This clone was seen more than once but under ten times. This sequence joins TRBV19 and TRBJ1-2, with 7 positions matching TRBD1. CDR1 is LNHDA, CDR2 SQIVND, per germline (reference sequence). Trimming cost V 5 bases and J 6 bases; bases outside gene matches: 12. The CDR3 extends over 15 amino acids. DNA for the CDR3: TGTGCCAGTAGTCCTCATCGACAGGGTCTCAATGGCTACACCTTC. Its translation: CASSPHRQGLNGYTF. The variable domain in full, completed from reference TRBV19 and TRBJ1-2, reads DGGITQSPKYLFRKEGQNVTLSCEQNLNHDAMYWYRQDPGQGLRLIYYSQIVNDFQKGDIAEGYSVSREKKESFPLTVTSAQKNPTAFYLCASSPHRQGLNGYTFGSGTRLTVV.